The rows below give T cell receptor beta chains drawn from one sample of a study of chemoradiotherapy in HPV16-positive cancers. Sequencing used immunoSEQ multiplex PCR; TCRdb keeps in-frame clones, though not all of them. The table includes about 36,000 clones, roughly 90% detected once. The source was blood, collected from a patient who underwent chemoradiotherapy. The source is a human donor with HPV-associated anogenital cancer. Both conserved end residues are part of each CDR3. The order of the fields is D gene, V gene, J gene, CDR3 protein, CDR3 DNA. The D gene is left open where the match is weak.

>-|TRBV30|TRBJ1-5
CAWAFQSNQPQHF
TGTGCCTGGGCGTTCCAGAGCAATCAGCCCCAGCATTTT
>-|TRBV4-1|TRBJ2-4
CASSQERLGNIQYF
TGCGCCAGCAGCCAAGAGAGACTGGGAAACATTCAGTACTTC
>-|TRBV2|TRBJ2-7
CASRDSFYEQYF
TGTGCCAGCAGGGACAGCTTCTACGAGCAGTACTTC
>-|TRBV7-9|TRBJ1-3
CASRLVGTGNTIYF
TGTGCCAGCAGGCTCGTGGGGACTGGAAACACCATATATTTT
>-|TRBV19|TRBJ1-5
CASSASGGTGQPQHF
TGTGCCAGTAGTGCCTCCGGGGGAACTGGTCAGCCCCAGCATTTT
>TRBD1|TRBV27|TRBJ2-3
CASSLRGRPGESQYF
TGTGCCAGCAGCTTAAGGGGGCGGCCCGGAGAATCGCAGTATTTT
>TRBD2|TRBV6-5|TRBJ2-1
CASSYSTGGGAYEQFF
TGTGCCAGCAGTTACTCGACGGGCGGGGGGGCCTATGAGCAGTTCTTC
>TRBD1|TRBV5-6|TRBJ1-2
CASSLRRDRGNYGYTF
TGTGCCAGCAGCCTACGACGGGACAGGGGGAACTATGGCTACACCTTC
>-|TRBV10-3|TRBJ1-5
CAIRKQENQPQHF
TGTGCCATCAGAAAACAAGAAAATCAGCCCCAGCATTTT
>TRBD2|TRBV18|TRBJ2-5
CASSPPGLALPQETQYF
TGTGCCAGCTCACCTCCGGGACTAGCGTTACCCCAAGAGACCCAGTACTTC